A single T cell receptor (beta chain) is shown here with its context. Its antigen has not been determined. No much larger clonotype is one base removed from it; base qualities were not supplied. The data originate from a study of blood T cell repertoires in COVID-19 (dated by TCRdb to the early 2020s). With respect to the entire study: Samples covering the acute and convalescent phases of COVID-19 were provided by collaborators in the United States, Italy and Spain. The prospective study material was composed of cDNA or gDNA derived from T cells, B-cell-depleted T cells, or PBMCs. The dataset comprised deeply sampled blood TCRbeta repertoires from subjects exposed to, actively infected with, or recovered from COVID-19. The repertoires were released in a freely available public database intended as a resource for research on the immune response to SARS-CoV-2. The samples were drawn from two sources: the first 160 participants of the ongoing ImmuneRACE study, and fewer than 1,500 subjects contributed by 6 global collaborators. A de-identified subject ID, COVID-19 status, age in years and sex were almost always included in the sample metadata. HLA class I and class II types, where available, came from metadata supplied by the sample provider rather than from assay-based typing.

TCRbeta CDR3 regions were amplified from genomic DNA using the immunoSEQ Assay, a bias-controlled multiplex PCR. In the authors' own workflow: The number of nucleated cells in each sample was estimated by amplification of reference gene primers within the assay. Sequence reads were collapsed and filtered to measure the absolute abundance of every unique TCRbeta CDR3 rearrangement. For each sample, productive Simpson clonality was calculated by taking the square root of Simpson's diversity index across productive rearrangements. TCRdb's version of the immuneACCESS table is confined to in-frame rearrangements and falls short of the full clone set. An unresolved V gene accounts for under half of the shortfall where checked; the remainder is of unknown origin. The DNA was the basis for D and trimming; V, J and clone size are from that table. Counted in this sample were a few hundred thousand clones; approximately 81% of them appeared once. The ten largest clones add up to approximately 20% of the sample.

Collaborating institutions collected whole blood in K2EDTA tubes following their own protocols. For TCRbeta analysis, collaborator samples were shipped as frozen whole blood, as isolated PBMCs, or as DNA extracted from either sample type. From cysteine to phenylalanine, the CDR3 is 12 amino acids long. Only the CDR3 region is kept as DNA, spanning 36 bases read in frame from base 1. V lost 8 bases and J lost 0 bases; the stretch between them is 7 bases long. The germline V gene sets CDR1 to SNHLY and CDR2 to FYNNEI. Study-level results and caveats: The quantity of clinical and demographic metadata differed by source and by participant and was supplied without curation.

The material sequenced was peripheral blood. The sequence derives from a man aged 25-40 years with active or convalescent COVID-19. The rearrangement joined TRBV2 to TRBJ1-1, with a tentative D gene TRBD1 over 5 matching bases. The CDR3 region: CASLQVNTEAFF. Read as DNA, the sequence is TGTGCCAGCCTACAGGTGAACACTGAAGCTTTCTTT.